These T cell receptor beta chains were read from a single sample in a study of T cell repertoires in ileal Crohn's disease. Assay used: immunoSEQ multiplex PCR; TCRdb lists only in-frame clones, some missing. The sample holds under 800 clones, 85% to 95% seen once. Sequencing was carried out using ileal tissue. Source of these receptors: an adult with Crohn's disease. Each CDR3 is given with its conserved first and last residue. The D gene is left open where the match is weak. Clone size is not always given. Where it is, it says once, few, many or a class for expanded clones.

j_call,clone_size,v_call,d_call,cdr3_nt,cdr3_aa
TRBJ2-7,NA,TRBV11-2,NA,TGTGCCAGCAGTTTTGGGGGCTACGAGCAGTACTTC,CASSFGGYEQYF
TRBJ1-4,NA,TRBV2,TRBD1,TGTGCCAGCAGTGCGACAGGGATTACTAATGAAAAACTGTTTTTT,CASSATGITNEKLFF
TRBJ1-3,NA,TRBV7-6,NA,TGTGCCAGCAGCCCCTCACAGAGCTCTGGAAACACCATATATTTT,CASSPSQSSGNTIYF
TRBJ2-5,NA,TRBV7-9,TRBD2,TGTGCCAGCAGCTTCGGACTAGCGGGAGGAGAGACCCAGTACTTC,CASSFGLAGGETQYF
TRBJ1-3,NA,TRBV7-2,TRBD1,TGTGCCAGCAGCCCAAGGACAGGCTCTGGAAACACCATATATTTT,CASSPRTGSGNTIYF
TRBJ1-1,NA,TRBV7-8,NA,TGTGCCAGCAGCTTCTCTCGCCAGGGTAGGGGTAACACTGAAGCTTTCTTT,CASSFSRQGRGNTEAFF
TRBJ1-1,NA,TRBV11-3,NA,TGTGCCAGCAGCCAGAACGGGGGACGAGACGAAGCTTTCTTT,CASSQNGGRDEAFF
TRBJ2-2,once,TRBV21-1,NA,TGTGCCAGCAGCAAAGCTGCTAAGACACCCCTATCCGGGGAGCTGTTTTTT,CASSKAAKTPLSGELFF
TRBJ2-5,NA,TRBV5-4,NA,TGTGCCAGCAGCCCTTGGGGGGCTAAAGAGACCCAGTACTTC,CASSPWGAKETQYF
TRBJ2-1,NA,TRBV2,NA,TGTGCCAGCACGCCTAGCGTATCGTACAATGAGCAGTTCTTC,CASTPSVSYNEQFF
TRBJ2-7,NA,TRBV19,TRBD1,TGTGCCAGTAGTTACCTAGGACAGGGCTCCGAGCAGTACTTC,CASSYLGQGSEQYF
TRBJ2-7,NA,TRBV7-2,NA,TGTGCCAGCAGCTTAGTTCAGGGGATACCCTACGAGCAGTACTTC,CASSLVQGIPYEQYF
TRBJ1-2,once,TRBV27,NA,TGTGCCAGCAGTCCTGATCCAAGGAGTGGCTACACCTTC,CASSPDPRSGYTF
TRBJ2-1,NA,TRBV29-1,NA,TGCAGCGTTGACTTAGGGACCTCCTACAATGAGCAGTTCTTC,CSVDLGTSYNEQFF
TRBJ1-5,NA,TRBV10-3,NA,TGTGCCGTTAAGCCTGGAGTGGTCAATCAGCCCCAGCATTTT,CAVKPGVVNQPQHF
TRBJ1-1,NA,TRBV30,NA,TGTGCCTGGAGTTACACAGGAAGCACTGAAGCTTTCTTT,CAWSYTGSTEAFF
TRBJ1-1,NA,TRBV4-1,NA,TGCGCCAGCAGCCAGGCTACCCGGGCCCTGAACACTGAAGCTTTCTTT,CASSQATRALNTEAFF
TRBJ2-2,NA,TRBV5-4,NA,TGTGCCAGCAGCTTGTACAGCCAGAACACCGGGGAGCTGTTTTTT,CASSLYSQNTGELFF
TRBJ1-1,NA,TRBV5-1,NA,TGCGCCCGCAGGCCGGACCGGGGGCGTGGGGGCACTGAAGCTTTCTTT,CARRPDRGRGGTEAFF
TRBJ2-2,once,TRBV19,TRBD2,TGTGCCAGTAGCGGGACTATCAACACCGGGGAGCTGTTTTTT,CASSGTINTGELFF
TRBJ2-3,NA,TRBV10-1,NA,TGCGCCAGCAGTGAGGGACAGATTAGCACAGATACGCAGTATTTT,CASSEGQISTDTQYF
TRBJ2-7,NA,TRBV5-4,TRBD2,TGTGCCAGCAGCTTGGATGGCGGGGGGGCCTTATCCTACGAGCAGTACTTC,CASSLDGGGALSYEQYF
TRBJ2-1,NA,TRBV27,NA,TGTGCCAGCAGTTTACGCCGGCGGGCATCCTACAATGAGCAGTTCTTC,CASSLRRRASYNEQFF
TRBJ2-5,NA,TRBV5-1,NA,TGCGCCAGCAGCTTACAAGAGACCCAGTACTTC,CASSLQETQYF
TRBJ2-1,NA,TRBV5-1,NA,TGCGCCAGCAGCTTGGCCATGAGACAGGTTAACAATGAGCAGTTCTTC,CASSLAMRQVNNEQFF
TRBJ2-3,NA,TRBV11-3,TRBD2,TGTGCCAGCAGCTTGGCGGGGGGGGGCACAGATACGCAGTATTTT,CASSLAGGGTDTQYF
TRBJ1-6,NA,TRBV7-2,NA,TGTGCCAGCAGCTCTGGGTCCCCAGGGGATAATTCACCCCTCCACTTT,CASSSGSPGDNSPLHF
TRBJ2-7,NA,TRBV20-1,NA,TGCAGTGCTAGTGCGTCGAGAGAGCAGTACTTC,CSASASREQYF
TRBJ1-3,once,TRBV19,NA,TGTGCCAGTAGGAGCCGACAGAGTAGCTCTGGAAACACCATATATTTT,CASRSRQSSSGNTIYF
TRBJ2-3,NA,TRBV11-2,NA,TGTGCCAGCAGCTTAGCGGAGGGGAGGAGCACAGATACGCAGTATTTT,CASSLAEGRSTDTQYF
TRBJ2-7,NA,TRBV5-4,NA,TGTGCCAGCAGCTATGACCCAGGAGAGGGCTACGAGCAGTACTTC,CASSYDPGEGYEQYF
TRBJ1-2,NA,TRBV5-8,NA,TGTGCCAGCAGCCCAGACCCCGGGCCGAGCTATGGCTACACCTTC,CASSPDPGPSYGYTF